This TCR beta chain originates from a study of early stage breast cancer tumors. Repertoires were generated with immunoSEQ multiplex PCR, while TCRdb's copy carries only in-frame clones and drops some. In the table there are over 1,500 clones, about three quarters of which are singletons. This CDR3 is built from 15 residues. Germline CDR1 and CDR2: SEHNR and FQNEAQ (reference sequence). Of note for this clone: An end of the junction does not agree with germline; a read error may underlie this.

This chain uses TRBV7-9 with TRBJ1-1, with unresolved D. The origin of this receptor is a person aged 40-50 years with breast cancer. Sequenced sample: normal breast tissue next to the tumor. The CDR3 DNA sequence: TGTGCCAGCAGCCTAGCTTCACGGGAGGACACTGAAGCTTTCTTT. Amino acids: CASSLASREDTEAFF.